A single sample gave rise to the 5 T cell receptor beta chains below, sequenced in a study of beta chain features in type 1 diabetes. Every bit of the isolated RNA underwent reverse transcription, so sequencing read expressed TCRB transcripts. Sequencing used immunoSEQ multiplex PCR; TCRdb keeps in-frame clones, though not all of them. The sample has about 410,000 clones; approximately 15% are singletons. Sequenced input: naive CD4+ T cells from blood. The receptors derive from a young man in good health.

The chain has TRBV2 and TRBJ2-5; the D is unclear. Deletions cut 10 bases from V and 3 bases from J, with 9 bases between. This CDR3 has 11 amino acids. From germline, CDR1 is SNHLY and CDR2 FYNNEI. Here the CDR3 DNA reads TGTGCCACCAAACGGGAAGAGACCCAGTACTTC. It encodes CATKREETQYF.

V gene TRBV4-3 combines with J gene TRBJ2-1; TRBD2 aligns across 13 bases. Per germline, CDR1 LGHNA and CDR2 YSLEER. The CDR3 is 16 residues long. The V segment lost 5 bases and the J segment 5 bases; nucleotides outside the gene matches: 6. The CDR3 DNA is TGCGCCAGCAGCGCCGGACTAGCGGGGGACCACAATGAGCAGTTCTTC. Amino acid sequence: CASSAGLAGDHNEQFF.

CDR3 loop: CASSPGASGNNEQFF. The DNA for the CDR3 is TGTGCCAGCTCACCGGGGGCTAGCGGGAACAATGAGCAGTTCTTC. The chain joins TRBV18 to TRBJ2-1; TRBD2 aligns across 9 bases. Germline lookup yields CDR1 KGHSH and CDR2 LQKENI. The CDR3 has 15 amino acids. The trim removed 3 bases at V and 5 bases at J, leaving 5 bases unmatched.

This chain connects TRBV4-3 to TRBJ2-1, with D tentatively TRBD1 or TRBD2 (5 bases each). The CDR3 extends over 14 amino acids. Germline CDR1 reads LGHNA; CDR2 reads YSLEER. The V end lost 1 base, the J end lost 5 bases, and 9 bases lay between the germline ends. The CDR3 DNA reads as TGCGCCAGCAGCCAAGGGACGGGACACAATGAGCAGTTCTTC. Protein: CASSQGTGHNEQFF.

The V call is TRBV5-1, the J call TRBJ2-5; D is undetermined. The CDR3 sequence is 15 residues long. With 0 bases removed from V and 0 bases from J, the gap between germline ends came to 9 bases. Germline-derived CDR1 and CDR2 are SGHRS and YFSETQ. Here the CDR3 reads CASSLGGRNQETQYF. The CDR3 region has the DNA TGCGCCAGCAGCTTGGGCGGACGGAACCAAGAGACCCAGTACTTC. Full variable domain (outside the CDR3, taken from reference TRBV5-1 and TRBJ2-5): KAGVTQTPRYLIKTRGQQVTLSCSPISGHRSVSWYQQTPGQGLQFLFEYFSETQRNKGNFPGRFSGRQFSNSRSEMNVSTLELGDSALYLCASSLGGRNQETQYFGPGTRLLVL.